This T cell receptor (beta chain) was identified in a study of PD-1 blockade in classical Hodgkin lymphoma. As for time point: cycle 4 day 1 (C4D1), after less than 7 weeks of nivolumab. Every patient experienced relapse after autologous stem cell transplantation, and brentuximab vedotin exposure varied. CD4+ T cells were purified from thawed PBMCs by negative selection. Libraries were prepared by immunoSEQ multiplex PCR; TCRdb keeps only in-frame clonotypes and omits some of them. Seen here are 30,000 or so clones, approximately 80% observed once, and the top ten hold approximately 0.62%. The study, taken as a whole, reports: Newly diagnosed patients were said to have less baseline TCR diversity than healthy donors did. By C4D1, CD4+ diversity increased significantly, especially in complete responders. Complete responders' diversity at baseline resembled that of newly diagnosed patients.

With respect to this clone: The antigen is not known.

The V and J ends lost 4 bases and 0 bases respectively, with 14 bases between them. Germline lookup yields CDR1 SGHRS and CDR2 YFSETQ. This CDR3 is built from 17 residues. Sequences were derived from CD4+ T cells from blood, sampled before the fourth cycle of nivolumab. The receptor was isolated from a human donor with classical Hodgkin lymphoma. The gene calls are TRBV5-1 and TRBJ2-6; D is perhaps TRBD2 (6 bases). The CDR3 region is CASSPRTGSSGANVLTF. In DNA form, the CDR3 reads TGCGCCAGCAGCCCGCGAACCGGGAGCTCTGGGGCCAACGTCCTGACTTTC.